The 18 T cell receptor beta chains presented below share a single source sample, sequenced in a study of cytomegalovirus exposure and HLA in healthy donors (dated by TCRdb to the late 2010s). Receptor libraries were prepared by the immunoSEQ multiplex PCR assay. The multiplex PCR relied on a mix of 60 forward primers for TCR Vbeta segments and 13 reverse primers for TCR Jbeta segments. The source is immuneACCESS, and TCRdb retained only in-frame sequences with V and J called. Part of the clones is not carried over; for the studies checked, unresolved V genes explain less than half of this, and the remainder is unexplained. In all, the sample holds 150,000 to 200,000 clones, and about 80% of those were seen once. Clones ranked in the top ten supply around 15% of the sample. Sequencing used PBMCs. The receptors originated from a man over 45 in good health and CMV-seropositive.

This CDR3 reads CASSPPGQGSTGELFF. For the CDR3, the DNA is TGTGCCAGCAGCCCTCCGGGACAGGGGTCCACCGGGGAGCTGTTTTTT. The rearrangement links TRBV9 to TRBJ2-2, with 10 bases identical to TRBD1. Germline-derived CDR1 and CDR2 are SGDLS and YYNGEE. Trimming removed 4 bases from V and 4 bases from J; junction bases left unmatched: 7. The CDR3 runs to 16 residues.

The chain is built from TRBV7-3 and TRBJ2-1, with 10 bases lining up with TRBD2. The J segment lost 9 bases and the V segment lost 6 bases, leaving 11 bases of the junction unmatched. CDR1 and CDR2 from the germline V gene are SGHTA and FQGTGA. The CDR3 is 15 residues long. The CDR3 sequence is CASSPSGGHGAEQFF. The CDR3 region has the DNA TGTGCCAGCAGTCCTAGCGGGGGCCATGGGGCTGAGCAGTTCTTC. The variable domain in full, completed from reference TRBV7-3 and TRBJ2-1, reads GAGVSQTPSNKVTEKGKYVELRCDPISGHTALYWYRQSLGQGPEFLIYFQGTGAADDSGLPNDRFFAVRPEGSVSTLKIQRTERGDSAVYLCASSPSGGHGAEQFFGPGTRLTVL.

J is TRBJ1-4 and V is TRBV4-2; no reliable D call. V shed 0 bases and J shed 8 bases, with 16 bases lying between them. The CDR3 runs to 16 residues. CDR1 and CDR2 (germline): LGHNA, YNFKEQ. CDR3 sequence (DNA): TGTGCCAGCAGCCAAGAAACCGGATCTCTCGGGGAAAAACTGTTTTTT. It specifies CASSQETGSLGEKLFF.

A note on this clone: The CDR3 carries no conserved terminal phenylalanine or tryptophan, so it likely arises from a read error. The chain joins TRBV2 to TRBJ1-1; TRBD1 is a possible D gene (5 bases). There are 15 residues in the CDR3. V lost 3 bases, J lost 0 bases, and 11 bases lay in between. Germline V gene lookup returns CDR1 SNHLY and CDR2 FYNNEI. The DNA of the CDR3 is TGTGCCAGCAGTGAGACCGCGGACATGAACACTGAAGCTTTCCTT. Translation: CASSETADMNTEAFL.

The chain couples TRBV9 to TRBJ1-5; no clear D gene. The V gene's germline CDR1 is SGDLS and CDR2 YYNGEE. Trimming cost V 7 bases and J 2 bases, with 13 bases left between them. The CDR3 is 14 amino acids. In DNA, the CDR3 is TGTGCCAGCGGCAGCGGTGGAGGCAATCAGCCCCAGCATTTT. This codes for CASGSGGGNQPQHF.

V usage is TRBV6-1 and J usage is TRBJ2-7; D may be TRBD2 (7 bases). Germline V gene sequence: CDR1 MNHNS, CDR2 SASEGT. The CDR3 sequence is 16 residues long. Trimming cost V 3 bases and J 0 bases, with 15 bases left between them. In DNA form, the CDR3 reads TGTGCCAGCAGTGAGAAGTACGGGGGGCCCTCCTACGAGCAGTACTTC. It is translated as CASSEKYGGPSYEQYF.

This chain joins TRBV11-3 and TRBJ2-7; perhaps TRBD2 as D (6 bases). Germline V gene data show CDR1 as SGHNT and CDR2 as YENEEA. With 5 bases removed from V and 0 bases from J, the gap between germline ends came to 11 bases. The CDR3 extends over 14 amino acids. The CDR3 bases are TGTGCCAGCAGCCCCCGGCGGGGCTCCTACGAGCAGTACTTC. Residues: CASSPRRGSYEQYF.

The chain couples TRBV27 to TRBJ2-5; 7 nucleotides match TRBD1. The CDR3 sequence is 15 residues long. J gave up 4 bases and V 4 bases, and 9 bases lay outside the gene matches. Germline loops: CDR1 MNHEY, CDR2 SMNVEV (reference sequence). The CDR3: CASSSEGAIGETQYF. The CDR3 nucleotides read TGTGCCAGCAGTTCCGAGGGGGCGATTGGAGAGACCCAGTACTTC.

V and J are TRBV28 and TRBJ2-5; D may be TRBD1 (6 bases). Germline CDR1 and CDR2: MDHEN and SYDVKM. V was cut by 5 bases and J by 2 bases, with 9 bases left in between. The CDR3 extends over 13 amino acids. CDR3 nucleotide sequence: TGTGCCAGCAGTCAGGGGTGGCAAGAGACCCAGTACTTC. Its translation: CASSQGWQETQYF.

This chain connects TRBV6-1 to TRBJ2-7, with 7 bases that match TRBD1. The length of the CDR3 is 15 residues. Germline V lookup: CDR1 MNHNS, CDR2 SASEGT. V trimming: 6 bases; J trimming: 3 bases; junction bases outside the gene matches: 11. The DNA of the CDR3 is TGTGCCAGCAGCTCCGGGACAGCCGAGTTCTACGAGCAGTACTTC. It specifies CASSSGTAEFYEQYF.

The chain carries TRBV19 and TRBJ2-5; the D gene is possibly TRBD1 (6 bases). Between the trimmed V and J ends, which lost 6 bases and 6 bases, there was a span of 14 bases. Germline V gene data show CDR1 as LNHDA and CDR2 as SQIVND (reference sequence). CDR3 length: 13 residues. The CDR3 DNA sequence: TGTGCCAGTAGCCTCAACAGGGTACAGACCCAGTACTTC. Protein product: CASSLNRVQTQYF. The full variable domain, with the rest looked up from reference TRBV19 and TRBJ2-5, is DGGITQSPKYLFRKEGQNVTLSCEQNLNHDAMYWYRQDPGQGLRLIYYSQIVNDFQKGDIAEGYSVSREKKESFPLTVTSAQKNPTAFYLCASSLNRVQTQYFGPGTRLLVL.

This CDR3 reads CASSLVASQETQYF. The CDR3 region has the DNA TGTGCCAGCAGCTTAGTGGCCAGCCAAGAGACCCAGTACTTC. The chain carries TRBV7-2 and TRBJ2-5; D not certain. CDR3 length: 14 amino acids. Germline CDR1 SGHTA, CDR2 FQGNSA. Between the trimmed V and J ends, which lost 1 base and 1 base, there was a span of 7 bases. Using reference TRBV7-2 and TRBJ2-5 for the parts outside the CDR3, the full variable domain is GAGVSQSPSNKVTEKGKDVELRCDPISGHTALYWYRQSLGQGLEFLIYFQGNSAPDKSGLPSDRFSAERTGGSVSTLTIQRTQQEDSAVYLCASSLVASQETQYFGPGTRLLVL.

A single count supports this clone. The V call is TRBV4-2, the J call TRBJ1-4; 7 nucleotides agree with TRBD1. The CDR3 covers 16 residues. CDR1 LGHNA and CDR2 YNFKEQ come from the germline V gene. V trimming: 0 bases; J trimming: 10 bases; junction bases outside the gene matches: 11. The CDR3 nucleotides are TGTGCCAGCAGCCAAGAGACAGGGAAGTCTGTGGGAAAACTGTTTTTT. Translated, it gives CASSQETGKSVGKLFF.

The chain combines TRBV29-1 with TRBJ2-5; 10 positions match TRBD1. CDR1 is SQVTM, CDR2 ANQGSEA, per germline. V lost 1 base and J lost 3; bases outside the gene matches: 2. The CDR3 runs 14 residues. The CDR3 spells CSVEGQGAEETQYF. The CDR3 DNA follows: TGCAGCGTTGAAGGACAGGGGGCAGAAGAGACCCAGTACTTC.

The chain uses TRBV18 and TRBJ1-1; D is undetermined. V was shortened by 4 bases and J by 1 base, with 4 bases between the two germline ends. The CDR3 is made up of 12 amino acids. Germline V gene sequence: CDR1 KGHSH, CDR2 LQKENI. CDR3 protein: CASSRQNTEAFF. The DNA for the CDR3 is TGTGCCAGCTCACGGCAGAACACTGAAGCTTTCTTT.

The count of this clone is one. CDR3 DNA sequence: TGTGCCAGCAGTGTTGGCGGCAATTCACCCCTCCACTTT. It yields the protein CASSVGGNSPLHF. The chain recombines TRBV6-1 with TRBJ1-6; D remains unclear. In germline, CDR1 is MNHNS, CDR2 SASEGT. The ends were cut back, 4 bases at V and 7 bases at J, with 8 bases in the middle. CDR3 length equals 13 residues.

This clone was seen more than once but under ten times. This chain links TRBV4-3 with TRBJ2-7; TRBD1 is a possible D gene (5 bases). In germline, CDR1 is LGHNA, CDR2 YSLEER. This CDR3 has 16 amino acids. Trimming left V 4 bases short and J 0 bases short, with 16 bases between. The CDR3 reads CASSPDPRGPSYEQYF. The CDR3 DNA reads TGCGCCAGCAGCCCTGACCCTAGGGGTCCCTCCTACGAGCAGTACTTC.

CDR3 sequence: CASSQEYGKRQGYGNTIYF. The CDR3 DNA is TGCGCCAGCAGCCAAGAGTACGGGAAGAGACAGGGTTACGGAAACACCATATATTTT. The chain uses TRBV4-3 and TRBJ1-3; TRBD1 agrees at 7 bases. The germline gives CDR1 LGHNA, CDR2 YSLEER. The trim removed 0 bases at V and 4 bases at J, leaving 15 bases unmatched. The CDR3 contains 19 residues.